The entry that follows covers one T cell receptor (beta chain) sequence. Its antigen is unidentified. The entry originates in a study of T cells in localized non-small cell lung cancer. Libraries were prepared by immunoSEQ multiplex PCR; TCRdb keeps only in-frame clonotypes and omits some of them. The sample holds some 29,000 clones, roughly 87% seen once. This CDR3 is 15 amino acids long. J lost 3 bases, V lost 0 bases, and 2 bases had no gene match. The V gene's germline CDR1 is LGHNA and CDR2 YSLEER. General observations from the study: Uninvolved adjacent lung, not tumor, had the highest T cell clonality. With higher T cell density in blood came longer overall survival. There were a median roughly 60 of the top 100 tumor clones appearing in adjacent lung.

This sequence originates from a male donor older than 55 with stage I lung adenocarcinoma. This sequence joins TRBV4-3 and TRBJ2-7; TRBD2 matches 10 bases. This specimen consisted of peripheral blood, obtained before any cancer treatment. In DNA form, the CDR3 reads TGCGCCAGCAGCCAAGACTCTAGCGGGGGCTACGAGCAGTACTTC. Its translation: CASSQDSSGGYEQYF.